This TCR beta chain was recovered during a study of breast tumors, draining lymph nodes, adjacent tissues. Whole-study findings and limits: Tumor TCR diversity was below lymph nodes but above nontumor tissue.

The germline V gene encodes CDR1 SEHNR and CDR2 FQNEAQ (reference sequence). There are 14 residues in the CDR3. Trimming pared 4 bases from V and 5 bases from J, leaving 14 bases between. This clonotype has ten or more counts. What it binds is not known. This may come from a read error, since a much larger clone is one base off. The CDR3 does not close with the conserved phenylalanine or tryptophan, likely indicating a read error. TCRdb reprocessed the multiplex PCR reads via MiXCR and lists one record per CDR3 protein. The sample lists over 60,000 distinct CDR3 sequences, roughly two fifths seen once, with almost 8.5% in the top ten.

The V gene is TRBV7-9, the J gene TRBJ2-5; D is perhaps TRBD1 (6 bases). The receptor comes from a female donor with breast cancer. Some clones in this sample may be carry-over from other donors' samples. Material for sequencing was breast tumor tissue. The DNA of the CDR3 is TGTGCCAGCAGCTCGGGGATACAGGGTGAGACCCAGTACCTC. Protein product: CASSSGIQGETQYL.